This T cell receptor beta chain comes out of a study of cytomegalovirus exposure and HLA in healthy donors. The PCR ran on 60 Vbeta and 13 Jbeta primers. Measured with immunoSEQ multiplex PCR; TCRdb has only the in-frame clones, and not every one. This sample carries some 130,000 clones, roughly 74% of them seen once, and the ten largest clones take under 8.5%. CDR3 length: 17 amino acids. Germline V lookup: CDR1 SGHRS, CDR2 YFSETQ. With 4 bases clipped from V and 0 bases from J, the junction kept 11 bases outside the gene matches. The sequencing sample was made of PBMCs. The chain employs TRBV5-1 and TRBJ1-1; 8 bases map to TRBD1. This sequence originates from a male donor in good health and CMV-seronegative. The CDR3 region is CASSPTGRTGMNTEAFF. DNA for the CDR3: TGCGCCAGCAGCCCGACAGGACGGACAGGGATGAACACTGAAGCTTTCTTT.